These 20 T cell receptor beta chains were all obtained from the same sample, sequenced in a study of vaccination effects on CD4 cells after COVID-19. After expansion with viral peptide pools in the ViraFEST assay, antigen-specific CD4+ T cells were sequenced. Isolating CD4+ T cells followed about 11 days of culture. None of these healthy vaccinees had been infected with SARS-CoV-2 before vaccination. The antigens of these receptors remain unknown. TCRdb's table, derived via immunoSEQ multiplex PCR, lists solely in-frame clones and lacks some. There are tens of thousands of clones in the sample; approximately 76% occur only once, and about 3% lies in the top ten. Source: CD4+ T cells from PBMCs cultured with HCoV-NL63 spike peptides, taken before COVID-19 vaccination. These receptors were obtained from a human donor who received a COVID-19 vaccine.

The rearrangement uses TRBV9 and TRBJ2-2; possible D gene TRBD2, 5 bases. Trimming pared 4 bases from V and 2 bases from J, leaving 15 bases between. Germline V gives CDR1 SGDLS, CDR2 YYNGEE. The CDR3 extends over 16 amino acids. The CDR3 DNA sequence: TGTGCCAGCAGCCCCGGGGATCTAACTAACACCGGGGAGCTGTTTTTT. Its translation is CASSPGDLTNTGELFF.

V is TRBV5-4 and J is TRBJ2-3, with D possibly being TRBD1 (6 bases). Trimming pared 5 bases from V and 0 bases from J, leaving 13 bases between. Germline lookup yields CDR1 SGHNT and CDR2 YYREEE (reference sequence). This CDR3 has 15 amino acids. CDR3 coding DNA: TGTGCCAGCAGTCCAGACAGGTTTAGCACAGATACGCAGTATTTT. Translating it yields CASSPDRFSTDTQYF.

J is TRBJ1-1 and V is TRBV4-1, with D possibly matching TRBD1 (5 bases). V lost 4 bases, J lost 6 bases, and 15 bases lay in between. Germline values: CDR1 MGHRA, CDR2 YSYEKL. The CDR3 is made up of 14 amino acids. In DNA, the CDR3 is TGCGCCAGCAGCCTCTGGTCAGGGAATCCTGAAGCTTTCTTT. It specifies CASSLWSGNPEAFF.

The chain joins TRBV7-9 to TRBJ1-5, with D unresolved. The ends were cut back, 3 bases at V and 3 bases at J, with 3 bases in the middle. Germline-derived CDR1 and CDR2 are SEHNR and FQNEAQ (reference sequence). This CDR3 contains 12 residues. This CDR3 reads CASSFSNQPQHF. CDR3 coding DNA: TGTGCCAGCAGCTTCTCCAATCAGCCCCAGCATTTT.

This clone was counted only a few times. The chain has TRBV30 and TRBJ1-2; no clear D gene. Trimming cost V 3 bases and J 8 bases, with 19 bases left between them. The CDR3 is made up of 14 amino acids. Germline-derived CDR1 and CDR2 are GTSNPN and SVGIG (reference sequence). The CDR3 DNA reads TGTGCCTGGAGCCTAGGGAATGTGCTGAGCGGCTACACCTTC. It encodes CAWSLGNVLSGYTF. Filled out from reference TRBV30 and TRBJ1-2, the complete variable domain reads SQTIHQWPATLVQPVGSPLSLECTVEGTSNPNLYWYRQAAGRGLQLLFYSVGIGQISSEVPQNLSASRPQDRQFILSSKKLLLSDSGFYLCAWSLGNVLSGYTFGSGTRLTVV.

The chain joins TRBV12-3 or TRBV12-4 to TRBJ1-1; D ambiguous. The ends were cut back, 2 bases at V and 6 bases at J, with 7 bases in the middle. The length of the CDR3 is 12 residues. As DNA, the CDR3 is TGTGCCAGCAGTTTACCGTCCCCTGAAGCTTTCTTT. Translating it yields CASSLPSPEAFF.

This chain links TRBV27 with TRBJ1-5; TRBD1 agrees at 8 bases. The germline gives CDR1 MNHEY, CDR2 SMNVEV (reference sequence). This CDR3 has 14 amino acids. With V trimmed by 5 bases and J by 6 bases, 6 bases remained unmatched. In DNA, the CDR3 is TGTGCCAGCAGTCCCTGGACAGGGTCTCAGCCCCAGCATTTT. Translating it yields CASSPWTGSQPQHF.

The chain recombines TRBV29-1 with TRBJ2-3; 9 bases agree with TRBD1. The CDR3 length is 13 residues. Germline V gene sequence: CDR1 SQVTM, CDR2 ANQGSEA. V lost 4 bases and J lost 4; bases outside the gene matches: 3. DNA for the CDR3: TGCAGCGTTGCCGGACAGGGGTCAGATACGCAGTATTTT. This codes for CSVAGQGSDTQYF.

This sequence joins TRBV19 and TRBJ2-5, with D perhaps TRBD1 or TRBD2 (5 bases each). The germline V gene encodes CDR1 LNHDA and CDR2 SQIVND (reference sequence). This CDR3 is built from 14 residues. With 4 bases removed from V and 7 bases from J, the gap between germline ends came to 16 bases. The CDR3 bases are TGTGCCAGTAGTACTTCCGGGGCCCTGGGGACCCAGTACTTC. Its translation: CASSTSGALGTQYF.

The rearrangement uses TRBV7-2 and TRBJ2-1; 11 nucleotides agree with TRBD2. The CDR3 spans 15 residues. The ends lost 4 bases at V and 8 bases at J; junction bases unmatched: 7. Germline V gene lookup returns CDR1 SGHTA and CDR2 FQGNSA. DNA for the CDR3: TGTGCCAGCAGCTCGACTAGCGGGGTTGGCTATGAGCAGTTCTTC. Translating gives CASSSTSGVGYEQFF.

In its sample, this clone was seen a few times. The chain joins TRBV11-1 to TRBJ1-2; perhaps TRBD1 as D (5 bases). The CDR3 totals 14 residues. Germline CDR1 is SGHAT and CDR2 is FQDESV (reference sequence). The V end was cut by 3 bases, the J end by 4 bases, with 12 bases between. The DNA of the CDR3 is TGTGCCAGCAGCTTGGGGCCCCTCGCCTATGGCTACACCTTC. It specifies CASSLGPLAYGYTF.

The rearrangement links TRBV10-1 to TRBJ1-4; no firm D call. Trimming left V 5 bases short and J 0 bases short, with 4 bases between. CDR1 is WNHNN, CDR2 SYGVQD, per germline (reference sequence). CDR3 length equals 13 residues. Here the CDR3 DNA reads TGCGCCAGCAGTACCGCAACTAATGAAAAACTGTTTTTT. This gives the protein CASSTATNEKLFF.

The chain uses TRBV30 and TRBJ1-3; D uncertain. Deletions cut 3 bases from V and 0 bases from J, with 9 bases between. The CDR3 runs 14 residues. CDR1 GTSNPN and CDR2 SVGIG come from the germline V gene (reference sequence). CDR3 amino acids: CAWRVRSSGNTIYF. In DNA, the CDR3 is TGTGCCTGGAGGGTTCGGAGCTCTGGAAACACCATATATTTT.

V usage is TRBV5-4 and J usage is TRBJ1-2; 10 nucleotides agree with TRBD1. The CDR3 length is 15 residues. With V trimmed by 0 bases and J by 8 bases, 7 bases remained unmatched. The germline CDR1 and CDR2 sequences are SGHNT and YYREEE (reference sequence). The CDR3 protein is CASSLEWDRGEGYTF. The CDR3 bases are TGTGCCAGCAGCTTGGAGTGGGACAGGGGAGAGGGCTACACCTTC.

The chain joins TRBV30 to TRBJ1-1; D uncertain. Trimming took off 4 bases at V and 1 base at J, with 16 bases between the two ends. From germline, CDR1 is GTSNPN and CDR2 SVGIG (reference sequence). The CDR3 spans 15 residues. The CDR3 loop is CAWTVYKGKNTEAFF. The CDR3 bases are TGTGCCTGGACTGTCTACAAAGGAAAGAACACTGAAGCTTTCTTT.

The chain has TRBV9 and TRBJ2-7; D is perhaps TRBD1 or TRBD2 (5 bases each). The CDR3 has 14 residues. Per germline, CDR1 SGDLS and CDR2 YYNGEE. V was pared by 3 bases and J by 4 bases, with 14 bases between. The CDR3 region is CASSEPGPNYEQYV. The CDR3, as DNA: TGTGCCAGCAGCGAGCCGGGACCAAATTACGAGCAGTACGTC.

The chain links TRBV19 to TRBJ2-4; no firm D call. CDR1 LNHDA and CDR2 SQIVND come from the germline V gene (reference sequence). V was pared by 9 bases and J by 1 base, with 10 bases between. CDR3 length: 13 amino acids. The CDR3 is CASEGLAKNIQYF. CDR3 bases: TGTGCCAGCGAAGGGTTGGCCAAAAACATTCAGTACTTC.

This sequence joins TRBV6-5 and TRBJ1-1, with 7 nucleotides matching TRBD1. The germline V gene has CDR1 MNHEY and CDR2 SVGAGI. Trimming cost V 7 bases and J 7 bases; bases outside gene matches: 9. This CDR3 region has 13 residues. The CDR3 DNA reads as TGTGCCAGCACCAGGGGGGGCTTGGGTGAAGCTTTCTTT. Its translation: CASTRGGLGEAFF.

The chain has TRBV5-1 and TRBJ2-6; D is ambiguous. Germline V CDR1 and CDR2: SGHRS, YFSETQ. The CDR3 sequence is 15 residues long. V gave up 1 base and J gave up 0 bases, with 5 bases separating them. CDR3 DNA: TGCGCCAGCAGCTTGAGGAGCTCTGGGGCCAACGTCCTGACTTTC. Its protein product is CASSLRSSGANVLTF.

The gene calls are TRBV7-2 and TRBJ1-4; D not certain. This CDR3 region has 14 residues. Trimming took off 2 bases at V and 7 bases at J, with 11 bases between the two ends. Germline V lookup: CDR1 SGHTA, CDR2 FQGNSA. CDR3 nucleotides: TGTGCCAGCAGCTTATATAGGGAGAGTGAAAAACTGTTTTTT. This encodes CASSLYRESEKLFF.